This T cell receptor (beta chain) was sequenced for a study of blood T cell repertoires in COVID-19. This CDR3 comprises 14 residues. Trimming removed 2 bases from V and 3 bases from J; junction bases left unmatched: 4. The germline gives CDR1 SGHNT, CDR2 YYREEE (reference sequence). Produced via immunoSEQ multiplex PCR; TCRdb's table is partial and in-frame only. The sample consists of around 200,000 clones, approximately 90% of them appearing once. Material for sequencing was peripheral blood. The chain uses TRBV5-4 and TRBJ2-7; TRBD1 matches 8 bases. This sequence was found in a man in his 60s who had recovered from COVID-19. The CDR3 DNA is TGTGCCAGCAGCTTTCCGGGACAGGACTACGAGCAGTACTTC. Protein product: CASSFPGQDYEQYF.